A selection of T cell receptor beta chains follows, all from one sample in a study of shared clonotypes between healthy human individuals. Sequencing was performed with immunoSEQ multiplex PCR; in TCRdb, only in-frame clones are kept and a portion is missing. The sample yields about 2.1 million clones, around 93% seen once. Input material: naive CD8+ T cells from PBMCs. These TCRs come from a man aged 18 to 30 in good health. Some clones in this sample may be carry-over from other donors' samples. The CDR3 runs from the conserved cysteine through the conserved F or W. The order of the fields is clone size, D gene, CDR3 length, V gene, J gene, CDR3 protein, CDR3 DNA. A D gene is named only where the DNA matches it firmly. Expanded clones are given a class, and other clones once, few, many or no size at all.

NA	TRBD1	14	TRBV5-4	TRBJ2-1	CASSYGTGGDEQFF	TGTGCCAGCAGCTACGGGACAGGCGGAGATGAGCAGTTCTTC
NA	NA	15	TRBV19	TRBJ2-7	CASSIVRGGTSEQYF	TGTGCCAGTAGTATAGTCCGAGGAGGGACCTCCGAGCAGTACTTC
NA	NA	17	TRBV27	TRBJ2-1	CASSLVSSVGSYNEQFF	TGTGCCAGCAGCCTTGTATCTAGCGTCGGCTCCTACAATGAGCAGTTCTTC
NA	TRBD2	17	TRBV7-9	TRBJ2-7	CASSLVKFKSGSYEQYF	TGTGCCAGCAGCTTAGTAAAGTTCAAGAGCGGGAGTTACGAGCAGTACTTC
NA	TRBD2	17	TRBV18	TRBJ2-1	CASSPPFLAGVGNEQFF	TGTGCCAGCTCACCACCGTTCCTAGCGGGAGTGGGGAATGAGCAGTTCTTC
NA	TRBD2	15	TRBV10-1	TRBJ2-7	CASSEAGGAPYEQYF	TGCGCCAGCAGTGAGGCGGGAGGGGCCCCCTACGAGCAGTACTTC
NA	TRBD1	16	TRBV28	TRBJ1-1	CASSLFGQGAFTEAFF	TGTGCCAGCAGTTTATTTGGGCAGGGGGCCTTCACTGAAGCTTTCTTT
NA	TRBD2	12	TRBV29-1	TRBJ2-7	CSAQAGPYEQYF	TGCAGCGCCCAAGCGGGACCCTACGAGCAGTACTTC
NA	TRBD2	16	TRBV7-9	TRBJ2-3	CASSLVAGGGADTQYF	TGTGCCAGCAGCTTAGTGGCGGGAGGAGGGGCAGATACGCAGTATTTT
once	TRBD2	15	TRBV28	TRBJ2-5	CASSMGLAGEETQYF	TGTGCCAGCAGTATGGGACTAGCGGGCGAAGAGACCCAGTACTTC
few	NA	13	TRBV27	TRBJ1-1	CASSNSPYSEAFF	TGTGCCAGCAGTAATAGCCCGTATTCTGAAGCTTTCTTT
NA	TRBD2	14	TRBV27	TRBJ2-5	CASGPRLAGETQYF	TGTGCCAGCGGCCCACGACTAGCGGGAGAGACCCAGTACTTC
NA	NA	15	TRBV9	TRBJ1-1	CASSVDGKRNTEAFF	TGTGCCAGCAGCGTTGATGGAAAGAGGAACACTGAAGCTTTCTTT
NA	TRBD1	16	TRBV9	TRBJ1-2	CASSTSPSGTGDAYTF	TGTGCCAGCAGCACATCTCCGTCCGGGACAGGGGACGCCTACACCTTC
NA	NA	12	TRBV16	TRBJ2-1	CASSQGGNEQFF	TGTGCCAGCAGCCAAGGCGGAAATGAGCAGTTCTTC
NA	TRBD1	13	TRBV7-9	TRBJ2-1	CASKDRVYNEQFF	TGTGCCAGCAAGGACAGGGTTTACAATGAGCAGTTCTTC
NA	TRBD1	18	TRBV7-2	TRBJ2-1	CASSLVILAGTGSNEQFF	TGTGCCAGCAGCTTAGTAATTCTTGCGGGGACAGGGTCGAATGAGCAGTTCTTC
few	NA	12	TRBV4-1	TRBJ1-1	CACAGPNTEAFF	TGCGCCTGCGCGGGGCCGAACACTGAAGCTTTCTTT
NA	TRBD2	13	TRBV19	TRBJ2-2	CASSIVGWEGLFF	TGTGCCAGTAGTATAGTTGGGTGGGAGGGGCTGTTTTTT
NA	TRBD1	16	TRBV28	TRBJ2-3	CASSLRSTGVTDTQYF	TGTGCCAGCAGTTTGAGGTCGACAGGGGTCACAGATACGCAGTATTTT
NA	TRBD2	15	TRBV4-2	TRBJ2-1	CASSQDGREGDEQFF	TGTGCCAGCAGCCAAGATGGGCGGGAGGGCGATGAGCAGTTCTTC
once	NA	15	TRBV30	TRBJ2-1	CAWSVRGSSYNEQFF	TGTGCCTGGAGTGTAAGGGGTAGCTCCTACAATGAGCAGTTCTTC
NA	NA	21	TRBV15	TRBJ1-2	CATSRDSPEAGPSFWNYGYTF	TGTGCCACCAGCAGAGATTCGCCGGAGGCAGGCCCCAGCTTTTGGAACTATGGCTACACCTTC
NA	TRBD2	15	TRBV25-1	TRBJ2-3	CASSEFGGRTDTQYF	TGTGCCAGCAGTGAATTCGGCGGGAGAACAGATACGCAGTATTTT
NA	NA	13	TRBV4-3	TRBJ2-1	CASSQDRGPPQFF	TGCGCCAGCAGCCAAGATAGGGGTCCACCGCAGTTCTTC
NA	NA	15	TRBV9	TRBJ1-3	CASSPASVSGNTIYF	TGTGCCAGCAGTCCCGCTTCGGTCTCTGGAAACACCATATATTTT
NA	NA	17	TRBV10-3	TRBJ1-3	CAISDPGQALSGNTIYF	TGTGCCATCAGTGACCCAGGTCAGGCCCTCTCTGGAAACACCATATATTTT
NA	TRBD1	15	TRBV5-6	TRBJ1-3	CASSLQGTYGNTIYF	TGTGCCAGCAGCTTACAGGGGACTTATGGAAACACCATATATTTT
NA	NA	14	TRBV4-1	TRBJ1-4	CASSQVAGPIDLFF	TGCGCCAGCAGCCAAGTGGCAGGACCTATTGATTTGTTTTTT
NA	NA	16	TRBV15	TRBJ1-1	CATSRGVPVGSTEAFF	TGTGCCACCAGCAGAGGAGTACCCGTGGGGAGCACTGAAGCTTTCTTT
NA	TRBD1	15	TRBV7-2	TRBJ2-2	CASSPRQGAGGELFF	TGTGCCAGCAGCCCGAGACAGGGGGCCGGCGGGGAGCTGTTTTTT
NA	TRBD2	18	TRBV10-1	TRBJ2-1	CASSESVYRTSGDNEQFF	TGCGCCAGCAGTGAGTCTGTGTATAGGACTAGCGGAGACAATGAGCAGTTCTTC
few	NA	15	TRBV4-1	TRBJ1-1	CASSQVWGGSTEAFF	TGCGCCAGCAGCCAAGTTTGGGGGGGGAGCACTGAAGCTTTCTTT